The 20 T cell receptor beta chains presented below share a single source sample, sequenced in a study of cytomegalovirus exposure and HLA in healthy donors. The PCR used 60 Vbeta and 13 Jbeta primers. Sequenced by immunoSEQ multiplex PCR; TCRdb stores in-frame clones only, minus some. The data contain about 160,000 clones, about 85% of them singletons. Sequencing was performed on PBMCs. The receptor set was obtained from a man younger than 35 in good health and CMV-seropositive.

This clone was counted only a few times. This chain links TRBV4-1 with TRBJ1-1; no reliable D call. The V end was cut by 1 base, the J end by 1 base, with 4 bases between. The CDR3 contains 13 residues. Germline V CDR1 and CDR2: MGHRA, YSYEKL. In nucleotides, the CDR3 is TGCGCCAGCAGCCAAGCCCGGAACACTGAAGCTTTCTTT. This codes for CASSQARNTEAFF.

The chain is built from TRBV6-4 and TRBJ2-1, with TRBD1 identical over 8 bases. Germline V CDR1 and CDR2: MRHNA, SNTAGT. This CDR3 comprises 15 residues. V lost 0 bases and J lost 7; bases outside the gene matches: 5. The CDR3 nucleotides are TGTGCCAGCAGTGACTCGCAGGGGGCCAGTAATGAGCAGTTCTTC. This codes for CASSDSQGASNEQFF.

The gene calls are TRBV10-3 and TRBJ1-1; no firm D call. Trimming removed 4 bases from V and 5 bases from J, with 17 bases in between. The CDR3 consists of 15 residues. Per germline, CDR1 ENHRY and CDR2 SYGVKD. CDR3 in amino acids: CAISVLARPRTEAFF. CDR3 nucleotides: TGTGCCATCAGTGTGCTAGCGCGGCCGCGGACTGAAGCTTTCTTT.

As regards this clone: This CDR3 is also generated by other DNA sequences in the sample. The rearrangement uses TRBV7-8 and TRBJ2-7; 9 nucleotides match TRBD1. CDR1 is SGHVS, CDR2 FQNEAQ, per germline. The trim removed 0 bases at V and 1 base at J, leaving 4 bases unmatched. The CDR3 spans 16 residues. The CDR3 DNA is TGTGCCAGCAGCTTAGCGGGGACAGGGCAGTCCTACGAGCAGTACTTC. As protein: CASSLAGTGQSYEQYF.

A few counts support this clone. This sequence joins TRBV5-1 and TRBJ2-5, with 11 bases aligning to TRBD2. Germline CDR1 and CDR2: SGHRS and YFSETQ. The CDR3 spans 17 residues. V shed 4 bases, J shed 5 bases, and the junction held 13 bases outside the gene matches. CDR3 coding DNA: TGCGCCAGCAGCCGGGGTTCTAGCGGGGGGAGCAGGGAGACCCAGTACTTC. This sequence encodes CASSRGSSGGSRETQYF.

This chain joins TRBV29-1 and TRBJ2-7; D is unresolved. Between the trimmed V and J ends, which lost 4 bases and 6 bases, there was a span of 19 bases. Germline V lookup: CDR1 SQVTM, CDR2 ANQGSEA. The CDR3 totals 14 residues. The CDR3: CSVVKSTSGSEQYF. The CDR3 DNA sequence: TGCAGCGTTGTAAAGTCGACCTCGGGTTCCGAGCAGTACTTC.

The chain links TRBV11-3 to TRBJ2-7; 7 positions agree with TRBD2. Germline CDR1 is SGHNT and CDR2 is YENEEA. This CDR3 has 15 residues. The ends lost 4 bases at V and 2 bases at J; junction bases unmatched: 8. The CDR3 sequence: CASSYQGLPAYEQYF. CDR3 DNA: TGTGCCAGCAGCTATCAGGGACTACCGGCCTACGAGCAGTACTTC.

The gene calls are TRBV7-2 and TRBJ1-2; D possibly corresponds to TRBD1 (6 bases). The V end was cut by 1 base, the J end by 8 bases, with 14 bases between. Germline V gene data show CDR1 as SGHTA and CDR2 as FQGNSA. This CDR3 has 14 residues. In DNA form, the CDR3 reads TGTGCCAGCAGCTTAGTTCAGGGGTTCGAAGGCTACACCTTC. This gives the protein CASSLVQGFEGYTF.

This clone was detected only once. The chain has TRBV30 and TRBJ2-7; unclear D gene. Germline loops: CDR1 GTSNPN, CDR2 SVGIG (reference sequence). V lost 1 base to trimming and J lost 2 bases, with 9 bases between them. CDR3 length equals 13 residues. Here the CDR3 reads CAWSGPSPYEQYF. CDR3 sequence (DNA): TGTGCCTGGAGTGGGCCCAGTCCCTACGAGCAGTACTTC.

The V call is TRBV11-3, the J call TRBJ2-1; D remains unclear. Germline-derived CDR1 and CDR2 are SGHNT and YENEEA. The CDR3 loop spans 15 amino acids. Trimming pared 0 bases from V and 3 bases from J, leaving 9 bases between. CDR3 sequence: CASSLDATYYNEQFF. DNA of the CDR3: TGTGCCAGCAGCTTAGATGCGACTTACTACAATGAGCAGTTCTTC.

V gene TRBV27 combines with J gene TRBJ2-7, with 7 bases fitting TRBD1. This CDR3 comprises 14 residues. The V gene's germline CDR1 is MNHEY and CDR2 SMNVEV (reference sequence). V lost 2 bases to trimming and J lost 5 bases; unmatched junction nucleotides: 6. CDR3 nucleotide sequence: TGTGCCAGCAGTTTAAATAGAGGGGGCGACGAGCAGTACTTC. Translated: CASSLNRGGDEQYF.

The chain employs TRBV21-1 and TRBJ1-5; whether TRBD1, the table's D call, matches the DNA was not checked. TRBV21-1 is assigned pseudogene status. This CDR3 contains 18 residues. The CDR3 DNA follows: TGTGCCAGCAGCTACTTGAAGCCCGACAGGGGCCTCAATCAGCCCCAGCATTTT. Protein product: CASSYLKPDRGLNQPQHF.

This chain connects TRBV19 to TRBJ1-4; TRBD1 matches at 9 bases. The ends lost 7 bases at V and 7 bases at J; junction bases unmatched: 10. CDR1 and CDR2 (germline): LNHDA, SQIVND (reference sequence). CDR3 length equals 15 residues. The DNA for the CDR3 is TGTGCCAGTACCCAGTTACCGGGACAGGGTGAAAAACTGTTTTTT. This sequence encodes CASTQLPGQGEKLFF.

CDR3 DNA: TGTGCCAGTAGTCAACAGGGCGGGTCGAGAGAGCAGTACTTC. Its protein product is CASSQQGGSREQYF. The rearrangement joins TRBV19 to TRBJ2-7; the D gene is possibly TRBD1 (6 bases). The CDR3 is 14 residues long. Between the trimmed V and J ends, which lost 5 bases and 7 bases, there was a span of 18 bases. Germline V gene data show CDR1 as LNHDA and CDR2 as SQIVND (reference sequence).

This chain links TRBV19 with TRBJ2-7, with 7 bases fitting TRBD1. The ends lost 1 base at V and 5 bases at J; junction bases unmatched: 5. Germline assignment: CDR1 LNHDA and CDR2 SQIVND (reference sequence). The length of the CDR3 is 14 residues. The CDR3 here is CASSIGNRGNEQYF. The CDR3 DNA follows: TGTGCCAGTAGTATAGGTAACAGGGGAAACGAGCAGTACTTC.

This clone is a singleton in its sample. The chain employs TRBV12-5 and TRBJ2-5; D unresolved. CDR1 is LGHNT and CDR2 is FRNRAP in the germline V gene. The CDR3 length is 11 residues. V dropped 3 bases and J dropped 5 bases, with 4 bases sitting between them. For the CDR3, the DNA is TGTGCTAGTGGTTTTCGGGAGACCCAGTACTTC. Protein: CASGFRETQYF.

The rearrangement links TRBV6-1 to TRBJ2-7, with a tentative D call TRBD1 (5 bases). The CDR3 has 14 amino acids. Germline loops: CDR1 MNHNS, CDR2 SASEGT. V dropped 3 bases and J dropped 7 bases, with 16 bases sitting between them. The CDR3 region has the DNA TGTGCCAGCAGTGATATTAGGGGAATAGAGGAGCAGTACTTC. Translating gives CASSDIRGIEEQYF.

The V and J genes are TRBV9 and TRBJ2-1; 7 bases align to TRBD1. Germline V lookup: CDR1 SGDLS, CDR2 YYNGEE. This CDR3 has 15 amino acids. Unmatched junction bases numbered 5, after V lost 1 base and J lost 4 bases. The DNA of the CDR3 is TGTGCCAGCAGCGTAAGTGGGGGACAGTACAATGAGCAGTTCTTC. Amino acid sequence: CASSVSGGQYNEQFF.

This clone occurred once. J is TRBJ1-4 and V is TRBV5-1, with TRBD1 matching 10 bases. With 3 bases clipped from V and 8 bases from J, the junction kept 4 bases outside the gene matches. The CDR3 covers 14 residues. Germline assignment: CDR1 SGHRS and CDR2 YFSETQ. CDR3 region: CASSSGQGKEKLFF. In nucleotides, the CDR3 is TGCGCCAGCAGCTCGGGACAGGGGAAAGAAAAACTGTTTTTT.

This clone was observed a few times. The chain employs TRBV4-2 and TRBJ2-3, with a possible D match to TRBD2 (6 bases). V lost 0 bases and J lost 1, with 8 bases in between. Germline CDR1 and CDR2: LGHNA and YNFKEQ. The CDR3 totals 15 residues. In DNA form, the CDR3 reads TGTGCCAGCAGCCAAGAACCGGGAGGCACAGATACGCAGTATTTT. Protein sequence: CASSQEPGGTDTQYF.